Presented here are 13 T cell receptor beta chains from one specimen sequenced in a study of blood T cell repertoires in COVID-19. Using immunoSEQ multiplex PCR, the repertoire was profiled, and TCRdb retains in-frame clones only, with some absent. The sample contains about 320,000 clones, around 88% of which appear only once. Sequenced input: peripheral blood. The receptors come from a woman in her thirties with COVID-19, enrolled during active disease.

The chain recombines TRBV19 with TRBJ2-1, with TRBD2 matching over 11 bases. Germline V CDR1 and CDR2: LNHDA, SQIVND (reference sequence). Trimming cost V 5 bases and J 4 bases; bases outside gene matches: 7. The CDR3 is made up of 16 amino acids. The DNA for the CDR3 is TGTGCCAGTAGTCTCCCGACTAGCGGGGTATACAATGAGCAGTTCTTC. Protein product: CASSLPTSGVYNEQFF.

The CDR3 DNA is TGTGCCAGTAGAAAGGGGACAGGGGGCCGTAACACTGAAGCTTTCTTT. Translation gives CASRKGTGGRNTEAFF. J is TRBJ1-1 and V is TRBV19; 12 bases line up with TRBD1. The CDR3 is 16 residues long. V dropped 6 bases and J dropped 2; count of bases not matched to a gene: 7. Germline V gene sequence: CDR1 LNHDA, CDR2 SQIVND (reference sequence).

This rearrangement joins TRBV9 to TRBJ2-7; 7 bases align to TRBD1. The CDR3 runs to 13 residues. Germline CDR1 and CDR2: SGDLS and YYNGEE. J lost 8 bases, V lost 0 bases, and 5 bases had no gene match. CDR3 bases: TGTGCCAGCAGCGTAGGGGTAGGGGGCAAGCAGTACGTC. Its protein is CASSVGVGGKQYV.

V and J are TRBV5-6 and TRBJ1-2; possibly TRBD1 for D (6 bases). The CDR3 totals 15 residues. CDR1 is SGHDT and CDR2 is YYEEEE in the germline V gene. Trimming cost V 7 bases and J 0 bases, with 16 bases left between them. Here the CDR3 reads CASQATGGSNYGYTF. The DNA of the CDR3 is TGTGCCAGCCAAGCTACGGGGGGCTCTAACTATGGCTACACCTTC.

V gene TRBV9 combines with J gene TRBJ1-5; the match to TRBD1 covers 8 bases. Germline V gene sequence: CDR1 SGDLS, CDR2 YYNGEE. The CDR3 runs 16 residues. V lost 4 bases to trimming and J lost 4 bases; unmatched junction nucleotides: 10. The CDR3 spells CASSPGQGAPNQPQHF. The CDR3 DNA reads TGTGCCAGCAGCCCAGGACAGGGTGCCCCTAATCAGCCCCAGCATTTT.

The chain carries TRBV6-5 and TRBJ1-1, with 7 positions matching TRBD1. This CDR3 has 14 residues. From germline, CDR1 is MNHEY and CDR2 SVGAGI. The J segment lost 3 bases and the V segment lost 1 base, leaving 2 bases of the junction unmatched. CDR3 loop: CASSYFDRDTEAFF. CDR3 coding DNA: TGTGCCAGCAGTTACTTCGACAGGGACACTGAAGCTTTCTTT.

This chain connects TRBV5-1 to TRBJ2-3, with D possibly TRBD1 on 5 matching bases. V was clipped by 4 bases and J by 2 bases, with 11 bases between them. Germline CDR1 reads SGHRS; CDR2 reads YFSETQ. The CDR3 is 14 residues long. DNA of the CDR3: TGCGCCAGCAGCCCTAAGGACACCACAGATACGCAGTATTTT. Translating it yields CASSPKDTTDTQYF.

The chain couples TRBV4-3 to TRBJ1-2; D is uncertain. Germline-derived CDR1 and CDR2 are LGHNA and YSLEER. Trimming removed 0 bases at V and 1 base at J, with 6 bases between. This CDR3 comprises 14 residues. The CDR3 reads CASSQDRFNYGYTF. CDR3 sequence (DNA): TGCGCCAGCAGCCAAGACCGGTTTAACTATGGCTACACCTTC.

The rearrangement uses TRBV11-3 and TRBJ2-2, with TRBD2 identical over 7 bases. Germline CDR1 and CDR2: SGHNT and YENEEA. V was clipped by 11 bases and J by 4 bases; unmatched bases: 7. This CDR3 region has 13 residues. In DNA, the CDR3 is TGTGCCGGCCGGGCTAGCGGCACCGGGGAGCTGTTTTTT. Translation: CAGRASGTGELFF.

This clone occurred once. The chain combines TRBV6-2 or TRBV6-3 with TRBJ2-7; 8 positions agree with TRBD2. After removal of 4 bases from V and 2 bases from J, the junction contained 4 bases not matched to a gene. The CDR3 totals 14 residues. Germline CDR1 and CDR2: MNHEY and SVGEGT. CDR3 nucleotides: TGTGCCAGCAGTTCCCAGGGACTAGCCTACGAGCAGTACTTC. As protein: CASSSQGLAYEQYF.

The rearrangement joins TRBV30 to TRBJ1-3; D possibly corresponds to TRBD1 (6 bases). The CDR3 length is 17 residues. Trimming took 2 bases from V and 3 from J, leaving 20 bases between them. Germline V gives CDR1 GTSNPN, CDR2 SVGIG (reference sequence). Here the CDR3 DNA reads TGTGCCTGGAGTCCAATCCTGGGGGCGCGGAGTGGAAACACCATATATTTT. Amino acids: CAWSPILGARSGNTIYF.

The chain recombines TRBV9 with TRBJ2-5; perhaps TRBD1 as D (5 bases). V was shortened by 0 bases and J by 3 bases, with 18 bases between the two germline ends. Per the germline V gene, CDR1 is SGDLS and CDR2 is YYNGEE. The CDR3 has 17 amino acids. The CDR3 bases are TGTGCCAGCAGCGTAGGGGGTCAAGGCAGGGTCAAAGAGACCCAGTACTTC. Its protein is CASSVGGQGRVKETQYF.

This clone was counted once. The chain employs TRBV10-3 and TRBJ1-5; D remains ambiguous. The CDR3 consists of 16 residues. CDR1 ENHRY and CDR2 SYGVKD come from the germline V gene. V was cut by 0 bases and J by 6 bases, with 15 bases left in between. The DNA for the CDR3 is TGTGCCATCAGTGAGTCGAGGGAGGGCGGGAGTCAGCCCCAGCATTTT. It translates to CAISESREGGSQPQHF.